These 17 T cell receptor beta chains were all obtained from the same sample, sequenced in a study of T cells after yellow fever vaccination. In TCRdb, the 5' RACE reads were re-called with MiXCR into one record per CDR3 protein. In the table there are about 230,000 distinct CDR3 sequences, approximately 6.8% of which are singletons. The sequenced sample was CD4+ T cells sorted from PBMCs, obtained on the day of the yellow fever booster vaccination. These receptors all come from a man aged 30-40 years who received the YFV17D yellow fever vaccine.

This chain joins TRBV30 and TRBJ2-1, with TRBD2 matching over 9 bases. Germline V lookup: CDR1 GTSNPN, CDR2 SVGIG (reference sequence). This CDR3 has 16 amino acids. V lost 0 bases to trimming and J lost 7 bases; unmatched junction nucleotides: 10. The CDR3 protein is CAWSVRSSGTINEQFF. In DNA, the CDR3 is TGTGCCTGGAGTGTACGGTCTAGCGGGACTATAAATGAGCAGTTCTTC.

This chain joins TRBV7-2 and TRBJ2-7, with a tentative D call TRBD1 (7 bases). Trimming removed 2 bases from V and 6 bases from J, with 17 bases in between. From germline, CDR1 is SGHTA and CDR2 FQGNSA. The CDR3 extends over 15 amino acids. DNA for the CDR3: TGTGCCAGCAGCTTACGGGCAGGGGGGTCGAGCGAGCAGTACTTC. It translates to CASSLRAGGSSEQYF.

V usage is TRBV5-1 and J usage is TRBJ2-1; no reliable D call. V was pared by 0 bases and J by 0 bases, with 28 bases between. The CDR3 contains 22 residues. Germline loops: CDR1 SGHRS, CDR2 YFSETQ. The CDR3 nucleotides read TGCGCCAGCAGCTTGGTTGTATCTCCGCTAGTCGCCTCCCAAAGCTCCTACAATGAGCAGTTCTTC. Protein product: CASSLVVSPLVASQSSYNEQFF.

This chain joins TRBV7-8 and TRBJ2-5; weak D call: TRBD2 (5 bases). V was cut by 4 bases and J by 1 base, with 10 bases left in between. CDR1 and CDR2 (germline): SGHVS, FQNEAQ. The CDR3 covers 14 residues. The CDR3 reads CASSSLRVQETQYF. The DNA for the CDR3 is TGTGCCAGCAGCTCACTGAGGGTCCAAGAGACCCAGTACTTC.

The chain combines TRBV3-1 with TRBJ2-7; perhaps TRBD2 as D (6 bases). The CDR3 loop spans 14 amino acids. V was clipped by 0 bases and J by 6 bases, with 12 bases between them. Germline V gene lookup returns CDR1 LGHDT and CDR2 YNNKEL (reference sequence). As DNA, the CDR3 is TGTGCCAGCAGCCAAGAGTACGGACTATCCGAGCAGTACTTC. Amino acids: CASSQEYGLSEQYF.

This clonotype was recorded a few times. The chain employs TRBV12-3 or TRBV12-4 and TRBJ2-7, with D maybe TRBD1 (6 bases). The CDR3 is made up of 13 amino acids. Trimming left V 2 bases short and J 6 bases short, with 11 bases between. Here the CDR3 reads CASSLTTGPEQYF. The CDR3 DNA reads TGTGCCAGCAGTTTAACTACAGGGCCCGAGCAGTACTTC.

V usage is TRBV6-5 and J usage is TRBJ2-2; D may be TRBD2 (6 bases). V dropped 0 bases and J dropped 7 bases, with 9 bases sitting between them. Germline-derived CDR1 and CDR2 are MNHEY and SVGAGI. The CDR3 runs 14 residues. The CDR3 region has the DNA TGTGCCAGCAGTTACTCGTCGGGAGTCGGGGAGCTGTTTTTT. It yields the protein CASSYSSGVGELFF.

This clonotype was detected a few times. This rearrangement joins TRBV5-1 to TRBJ1-4; D unclear. V gave up 4 bases and J gave up 2 bases, with 9 bases separating them. CDR1 and CDR2 from the germline V gene are SGHRS and YFSETQ. The CDR3 totals 14 residues. In DNA, the CDR3 is TGCGCCAGCAGCAGTTCCGGGACTAATGAAAAACTGTTTTTT. Its protein product is CASSSSGTNEKLFF.

The chain couples TRBV12-5 to TRBJ2-7; 8 bases fit TRBD2. Germline lookup yields CDR1 LGHNT and CDR2 FRNRAP. The CDR3 sequence is 15 residues long. V dropped 6 bases and J dropped 1; count of bases not matched to a gene: 8. CDR3 loop: CASGSGLAGSYEQYF. CDR3 DNA sequence: TGTGCTAGTGGCTCCGGGCTAGCGGGTTCCTACGAGCAGTACTTC.

This clonotype was seen ten or more times. The V and J genes are TRBV20-1 and TRBJ1-3; D is unresolved. This CDR3 is 15 amino acids long. The V end was cut by 1 base, the J end by 0 bases, with 10 bases between. Germline assignment: CDR1 DFQATT and CDR2 SNEGSKA (reference sequence). CDR3 in amino acids: CSARAPGSSGNTIYF. CDR3 DNA sequence: TGCAGTGCTAGAGCACCTGGCAGCTCTGGAAACACCATATATTTT.

This sequence joins TRBV15 and TRBJ2-1; D is ambiguous. The germline V gene has CDR1 LNHNV and CDR2 YYDKDF (reference sequence). V shed 3 bases and J shed 9 bases, with 9 bases lying between them. The CDR3 totals 12 residues. CDR3 nucleotides: TGTGCCACCAGCAGTCACCTGTCTGAGCAGTTCTTC. Its protein product is CATSSHLSEQFF.

This clonotype was observed many times. This chain connects TRBV7-3 to TRBJ2-5, with 8 nucleotides matching TRBD2. With V trimmed by 2 bases and J by 3 bases, 5 bases remained unmatched. The germline V gene encodes CDR1 SGHTA and CDR2 FQGTGA. The CDR3 covers 15 residues. The CDR3 loop reads CASSLYGRAEETQYF. CDR3 DNA sequence: TGTGCCAGCAGCTTATACGGGAGGGCCGAAGAGACCCAGTACTTC. Variable domain in full (rest from reference TRBV7-3 and TRBJ2-5): GAGVSQTPSNKVTEKGKYVELRCDPISGHTALYWYRQSLGQGPEFLIYFQGTGAADDSGLPNDRFFAVRPEGSVSTLKIQRTERGDSAVYLCASSLYGRAEETQYFGPGTRLLVL.

This clonotype was counted many times. This chain links TRBV5-6 with TRBJ2-7; D may be TRBD1 (6 bases). CDR3 length: 14 amino acids. The germline V and J ends were trimmed by 4 bases and 1 base, with 12 bases remaining between them. Germline lookup yields CDR1 SGHDT and CDR2 YYEEEE. The DNA of the CDR3 is TGTGCCAGCAGCCGGGACACATTATCCTACGAGCAGTACTTC. Translating gives CASSRDTLSYEQYF.

This clonotype was observed at least ten times. The V call is TRBV7-6, the J call TRBJ2-1; the match to TRBD2 covers 7 bases. With V trimmed by 2 bases and J by 0 bases, 4 bases remained unmatched. The CDR3 sequence is 16 residues long. From germline, CDR1 is SGHVS and CDR2 FNYEAQ. The CDR3 DNA reads as TGTGCCAGCAGCTTACTTGGGGGGGGCTCCTACAATGAGCAGTTCTTC. Encoded protein: CASSLLGGGSYNEQFF.

The chain is built from TRBV14 and TRBJ2-1; D is unresolved. There are 12 residues in the CDR3. V shed 6 bases and J shed 4 bases, with 7 bases lying between them. CDR1 and CDR2 from the germline V gene are SGHDN and FVKESK. The CDR3 loop reads CASSHEYNEQFF. In DNA, the CDR3 is TGTGCCAGCAGTCACGAGTACAATGAGCAGTTCTTC.

The sample holds many counts of this clonotype. The rearrangement links TRBV24-1 to TRBJ2-1, with TRBD2 as a possible D gene (6 bases). Germline V lookup: CDR1 KGHDR, CDR2 SFDVKD. The CDR3 loop spans 17 amino acids. V was clipped by 3 bases and J by 8 bases, with 22 bases between them. For the CDR3, the DNA is TGTGCCACCAGTGATCCGCGGGGACCGGACAACTTAGATGAGCAGTTCTTC. Protein product: CATSDPRGPDNLDEQFF.

The J gene is TRBJ2-5, the V gene TRBV11-2; D is undetermined. Germline V gives CDR1 SGHAT, CDR2 FQNNGV. V was shortened by 1 base and J by 5 bases, with 8 bases between the two germline ends. The CDR3 has 13 residues. The CDR3 DNA reads as TGTGCCAGCAGCTTAGTGGGTTACGAGACCCAGTACTTC. Amino acid sequence: CASSLVGYETQYF.